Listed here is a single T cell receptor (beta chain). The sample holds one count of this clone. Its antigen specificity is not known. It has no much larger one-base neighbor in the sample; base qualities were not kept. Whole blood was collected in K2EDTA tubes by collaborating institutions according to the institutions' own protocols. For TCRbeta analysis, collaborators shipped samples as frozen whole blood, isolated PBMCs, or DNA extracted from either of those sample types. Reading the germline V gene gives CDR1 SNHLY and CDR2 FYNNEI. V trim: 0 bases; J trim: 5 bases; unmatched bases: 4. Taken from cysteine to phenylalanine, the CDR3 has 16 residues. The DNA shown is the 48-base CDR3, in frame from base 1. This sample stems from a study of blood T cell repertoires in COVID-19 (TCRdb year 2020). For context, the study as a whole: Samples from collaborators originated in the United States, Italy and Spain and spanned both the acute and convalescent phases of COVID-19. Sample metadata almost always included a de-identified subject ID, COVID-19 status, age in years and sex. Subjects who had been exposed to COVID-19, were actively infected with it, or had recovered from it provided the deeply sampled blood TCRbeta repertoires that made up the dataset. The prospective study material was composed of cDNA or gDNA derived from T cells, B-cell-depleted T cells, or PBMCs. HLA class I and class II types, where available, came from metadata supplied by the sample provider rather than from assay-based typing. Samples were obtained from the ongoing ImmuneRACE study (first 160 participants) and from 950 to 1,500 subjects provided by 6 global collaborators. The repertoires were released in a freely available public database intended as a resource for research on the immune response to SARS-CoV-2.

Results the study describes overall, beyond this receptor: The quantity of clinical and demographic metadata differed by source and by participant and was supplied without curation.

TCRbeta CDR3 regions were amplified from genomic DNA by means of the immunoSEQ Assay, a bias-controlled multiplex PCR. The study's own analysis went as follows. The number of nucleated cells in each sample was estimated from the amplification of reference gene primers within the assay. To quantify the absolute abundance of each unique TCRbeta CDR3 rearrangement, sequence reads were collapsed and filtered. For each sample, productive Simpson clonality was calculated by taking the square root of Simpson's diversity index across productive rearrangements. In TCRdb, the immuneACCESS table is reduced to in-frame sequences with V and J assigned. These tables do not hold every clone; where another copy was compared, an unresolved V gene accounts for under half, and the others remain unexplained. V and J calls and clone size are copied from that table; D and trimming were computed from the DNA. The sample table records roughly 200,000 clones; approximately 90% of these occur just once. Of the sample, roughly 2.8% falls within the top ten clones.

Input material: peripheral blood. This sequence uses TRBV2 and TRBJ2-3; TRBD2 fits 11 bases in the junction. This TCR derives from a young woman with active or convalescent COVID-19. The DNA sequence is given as TGTGCCAGCAGTGAAGCTAGCGGGAGGGGACAAGATACGCAGTATTTT. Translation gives CASSEASGRGQDTQYF.